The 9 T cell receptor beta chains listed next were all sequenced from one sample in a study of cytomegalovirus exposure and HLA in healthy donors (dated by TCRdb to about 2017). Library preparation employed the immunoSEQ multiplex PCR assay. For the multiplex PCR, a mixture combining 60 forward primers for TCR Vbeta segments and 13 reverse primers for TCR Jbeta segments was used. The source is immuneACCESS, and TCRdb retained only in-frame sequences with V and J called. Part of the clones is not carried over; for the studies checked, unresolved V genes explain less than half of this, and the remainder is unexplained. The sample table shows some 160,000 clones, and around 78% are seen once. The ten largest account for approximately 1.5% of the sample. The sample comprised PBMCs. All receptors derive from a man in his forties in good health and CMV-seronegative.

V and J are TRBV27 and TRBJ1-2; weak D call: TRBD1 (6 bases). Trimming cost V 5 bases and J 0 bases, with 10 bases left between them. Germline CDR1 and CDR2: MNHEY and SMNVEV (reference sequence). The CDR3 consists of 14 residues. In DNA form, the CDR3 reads TGTGCCAGCAGTGCAAACAGGGCTAACTATGGCTACACCTTC. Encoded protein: CASSANRANYGYTF.

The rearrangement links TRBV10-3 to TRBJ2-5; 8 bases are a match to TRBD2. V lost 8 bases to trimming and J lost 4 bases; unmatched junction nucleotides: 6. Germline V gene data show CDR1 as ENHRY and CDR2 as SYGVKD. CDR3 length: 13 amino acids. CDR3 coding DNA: TGTGCCATCCGCCCGGGAGGGGGAGAGACCCAGTACTTC. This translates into CAIRPGGGETQYF.

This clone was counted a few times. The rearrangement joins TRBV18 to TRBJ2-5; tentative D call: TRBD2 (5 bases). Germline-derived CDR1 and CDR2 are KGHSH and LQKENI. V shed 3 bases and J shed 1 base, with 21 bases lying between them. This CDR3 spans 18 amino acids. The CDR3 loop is CASSPLGGVSGVQETQYF. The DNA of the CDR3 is TGTGCCAGCTCACCTCTGGGTGGAGTAAGCGGAGTCCAAGAGACCCAGTACTTC. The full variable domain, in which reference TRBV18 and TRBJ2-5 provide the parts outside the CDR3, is NAGVMQNPRHLVRRRGQEARLRCSPMKGHSHVYWYRQLPEEGLKFMVYLQKENIIDESGMPKERFSAEFPKEGPSILRIQQVVRGDSAAYFCASSPLGGVSGVQETQYFGPGTRLLVL.

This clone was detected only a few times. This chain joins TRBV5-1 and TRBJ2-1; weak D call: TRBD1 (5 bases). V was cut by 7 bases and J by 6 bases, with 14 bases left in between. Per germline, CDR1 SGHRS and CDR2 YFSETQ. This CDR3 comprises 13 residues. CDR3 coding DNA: TGCGCCAGCTCCTATGACAGTCCCAATGAGCAGTTCTTC. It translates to CASSYDSPNEQFF.

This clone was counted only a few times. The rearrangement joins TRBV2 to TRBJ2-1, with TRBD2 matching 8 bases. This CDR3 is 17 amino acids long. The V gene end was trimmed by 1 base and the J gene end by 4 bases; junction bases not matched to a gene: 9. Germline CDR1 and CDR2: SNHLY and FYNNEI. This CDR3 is CASSEGTSLSVYNEQFF. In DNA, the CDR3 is TGTGCCAGCAGTGAAGGGACTAGCCTGAGCGTTTACAATGAGCAGTTCTTC.

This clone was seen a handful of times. The CDR3 is CASSSQGIGSPLHF. For the CDR3, the DNA is TGTGCCAGCAGCTCACAGGGGATCGGTTCACCCCTCCACTTT. The gene calls are TRBV7-9 and TRBJ1-6, with 7 positions matching TRBD1. V trimming: 4 bases; J trimming: 9 bases; junction bases outside the gene matches: 6. This CDR3 spans 14 amino acids. The germline CDR1 and CDR2 sequences are SEHNR and FQNEAQ (reference sequence).

The CDR3 is CASSSSAGGSTHTGELFF. Written as DNA, the CDR3 is TGCGCCAGCAGCTCTTCCGCAGGGGGCTCTACTCACACCGGGGAGCTGTTTTTT. This chain uses TRBV5-1 with TRBJ2-2; 8 bases fit TRBD1. The CDR3 is 18 residues long. The ends lost 3 bases at V and 3 bases at J; junction bases unmatched: 13. The germline gives CDR1 SGHRS, CDR2 YFSETQ.

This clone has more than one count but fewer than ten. For the CDR3, the DNA is TGTGCCAGCAGCGTAGCGGCGGGGTGGTATGAGCAGTTCTTC. Amino acid sequence: CASSVAAGWYEQFF. V and J are TRBV9 and TRBJ2-1; a possible D gene is TRBD2 (6 bases). CDR3 size: 14 residues. V was pared by 0 bases and J by 8 bases, with 12 bases between. Germline V gene sequence: CDR1 SGDLS, CDR2 YYNGEE.

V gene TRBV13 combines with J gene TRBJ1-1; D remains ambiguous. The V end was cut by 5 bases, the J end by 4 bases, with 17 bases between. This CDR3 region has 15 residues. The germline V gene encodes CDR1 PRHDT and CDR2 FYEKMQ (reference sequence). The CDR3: CASSRAGRRSTEAFF. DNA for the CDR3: TGTGCCAGCAGCCGGGCGGGCAGGAGGAGCACTGAAGCTTTCTTT.